Shown below are 22 T cell receptor beta chains from a single sample sequenced in a study of blood T cell repertoires in COVID-19. The table came from immunoSEQ multiplex PCR; TCRdb's copy has only in-frame clones and leaves some out. The data contain about 160,000 clones, 80% to 90% of them singletons. Sequencing was carried out using peripheral blood. The receptors were sampled from an older woman who had recovered from COVID-19.

The chain recombines TRBV5-1 with TRBJ2-1, with 7 bases lining up with TRBD2. The germline V gene encodes CDR1 SGHRS and CDR2 YFSETQ. Trimming cost V 7 bases and J 7 bases; bases outside gene matches: 14. The CDR3 contains 15 residues. As DNA, the CDR3 is TGCGCCAGCCGCCTGACTAGCCTAATACTTAATGAGCAGTTCTTC. It yields the protein CASRLTSLILNEQFF.

The chain couples TRBV6-1 to TRBJ2-7; D call uncertain. Germline V gene data show CDR1 as MNHNS and CDR2 as SASEGT. Trimming took 3 bases from V and 0 from J, leaving 12 bases between them. The CDR3 spans 15 residues. This CDR3 is CASSDGTHLSYEQYF. The CDR3 nucleotides are TGTGCCAGCAGTGATGGCACACACCTCTCCTACGAGCAGTACTTC.

The chain uses TRBV14 and TRBJ1-6; 9 positions match TRBD1. J gave up 3 bases and V 6 bases, and 6 bases lay outside the gene matches. This CDR3 is 16 amino acids long. Germline CDR1 SGHDN, CDR2 FVKESK. This CDR3 is CASSLRQGVYNSPLHF. DNA of the CDR3: TGTGCCAGCAGTCTTAGACAGGGGGTCTATAATTCACCCCTCCACTTT.

V is TRBV6-5 and J is TRBJ1-5; D is uncertain. This CDR3 contains 15 residues. Between the trimmed V and J ends, which lost 6 bases and 7 bases, there was a span of 19 bases. CDR1 is MNHEY and CDR2 is SVGAGI in the germline V gene. CDR3 protein: CASSSQVPRGQPQHF. The DNA of the CDR3 is TGTGCCAGCAGCTCTCAGGTCCCACGAGGGCAGCCCCAGCATTTT.

The chain uses TRBV28 and TRBJ1-5; TRBD1 agrees at 7 bases. CDR1 MDHEN and CDR2 SYDVKM come from the germline V gene. The V gene end was trimmed by 3 bases and the J gene end by 2 bases; junction bases not matched to a gene: 10. This CDR3 is 17 amino acids long. As DNA, the CDR3 is TGTGCCAGCAGTTTTAACAGGGGCCCCGCTCGCAATCAGCCCCAGCATTTT. Amino acid sequence: CASSFNRGPARNQPQHF.

The rearrangement links TRBV6-5 to TRBJ1-5; 7 bases are shared with TRBD1. Germline lookup yields CDR1 MNHEY and CDR2 SVGAGI. The V segment lost 5 bases and the J segment 5 bases; nucleotides outside the gene matches: 0. The CDR3 spans 12 residues. CDR3 nucleotide sequence: TGTGCCAGCAGTACAGGGGATCAGCCCCAGCATTTT. Translated: CASSTGDQPQHF.

V usage is TRBV28 and J usage is TRBJ1-6; possible D gene TRBD1, 6 bases. Per germline, CDR1 MDHEN and CDR2 SYDVKM. This CDR3 contains 14 residues. Trimming removed 1 base from V and 11 bases from J, with 12 bases in between. CDR3 coding DNA: TGTGCCAGCAGTTTATCGTCAGGGGAAGCACCCCTCCACTTT. Its protein product is CASSLSSGEAPLHF.

A few counts support this clone. The rearrangement joins TRBV18 to TRBJ2-7, with D maybe TRBD2 (6 bases). CDR3 length: 15 residues. The germline V gene encodes CDR1 KGHSH and CDR2 LQKENI. The V end lost 8 bases, the J end lost 4 bases, and 21 bases lay between the germline ends. The CDR3 loop reads CASAAGPGLQYEQYF. The DNA for the CDR3 is TGTGCCAGCGCAGCCGGTCCGGGACTCCAGTACGAGCAGTACTTC.

The CDR3 region is CASSVQQETEYGYTF. CDR3 in DNA: TGTGCCAGCAGCGTCCAACAGGAGACAGAGTATGGCTACACCTTC. The chain carries TRBV9 and TRBJ1-2; weak D call: TRBD1 (5 bases). This CDR3 is built from 15 residues. The V end lost 2 bases, the J end lost 5 bases, and 16 bases lay between the germline ends. CDR1 is SGDLS, CDR2 YYNGEE, per germline. Variable domain in full (rest from reference TRBV9 and TRBJ1-2): DSGVTQTPKHLITATGQRVTLRCSPRSGDLSVYWYQQSLDQGLQFLIQYYNGEERAKGNILERFSAQQFPDLHSELNLSSLELGDSALYFCASSVQQETEYGYTFGSGTRLTVV.

This clone has only one observation. The V call is TRBV29-1, the J call TRBJ2-2; 9 nucleotides line up with TRBD1. V was clipped by 3 bases and J by 9 bases; unmatched bases: 5. The V gene's germline CDR1 is SQVTM and CDR2 ANQGSEA. This CDR3 spans 13 amino acids. The CDR3 DNA is TGCAGCGTTGAGACAGGGGGTTACCGGGAGCTGTTTTTT. Its translation: CSVETGGYRELFF.

J is TRBJ1-1 and V is TRBV7-8, with no clear D. Looked up from germline, CDR1 is SGHVS and CDR2 is FQNEAQ. Trimming cost V 7 bases and J 0 bases, with 15 bases left between them. The CDR3 extends over 15 amino acids. The CDR3 coding sequence is TGTGCCAGCACTATCCAAGGCGGTATGAACACTGAAGCTTTCTTT. Translated: CASTIQGGMNTEAFF. Looking up the rest from reference TRBV7-8 and TRBJ1-1 gives the full variable domain: GAGVSQSPRYKVAKRGQDVALRCDPISGHVSLFWYQQALGQGPEFLTYFQNEAQLDKSGLPSDRFFAERPEGSVSTLKIQRTQQEDSAVYLCASTIQGGMNTEAFFGQGTRLTVV.

This clone showed up just once. The rearrangement joins TRBV5-7 to TRBJ2-5; 10 bases fit TRBD2. TRBV5-7 belongs to the ORF category, with a function that is uncertain. This CDR3 region has 17 residues. V shed 0 bases, J shed 6 bases, and the junction held 11 bases outside the gene matches. CDR3: CASSLGVAGGSGKTQYF. CDR3 nucleotide sequence: TGTGCCAGCAGCTTGGGAGTAGCGGGGGGTTCTGGAAAGACCCAGTACTTC.

The chain employs TRBV27 and TRBJ1-5, with D hard to call. The germline gives CDR1 MNHEY, CDR2 SMNVEV (reference sequence). The CDR3 runs to 13 residues. V was pared by 7 bases and J by 3 bases, with 10 bases between. The CDR3 is CASKSSFNQPQHF. The DNA for the CDR3 is TGTGCCAGCAAAAGTAGCTTCAATCAGCCCCAGCATTTT.

The V call is TRBV27, the J call TRBJ2-4; D not certain. V was cut by 4 bases and J by 5 bases, with 9 bases left in between. There are 13 residues in the CDR3. From germline, CDR1 is MNHEY and CDR2 SMNVEV (reference sequence). The CDR3 protein is CASSSYSQNIQYF. The CDR3 DNA follows: TGTGCCAGCAGTTCGTACAGCCAAAACATTCAGTACTTC.

The CDR3 loop reads CASSEEANSNYGYTF. The CDR3, as DNA: TGTGCCAGCAGTGAGGAGGCGAATTCTAACTATGGCTACACCTTC. The chain has TRBV2 and TRBJ1-2; D is ambiguous. The CDR3 spans 15 residues. Trimming stripped 3 bases from V and 0 bases from J, with 11 bases between. Germline V gives CDR1 SNHLY, CDR2 FYNNEI.

The rearrangement uses TRBV4-3 and TRBJ1-2; possibly TRBD1 for D (5 bases). V was clipped by 1 base and J by 1 base, with 10 bases between them. The CDR3 has 15 amino acids. Germline V gene data show CDR1 as LGHNA and CDR2 as YSLEER. In DNA, the CDR3 is TGCGCCAGCAGCCAAGGTCAGGGTGGTAACTATGGCTACACCTTC. Translating gives CASSQGQGGNYGYTF.

V usage is TRBV7-6 and J usage is TRBJ1-5; D perhaps matches TRBD1 (6 bases). V lost 1 base and J 6 bases, leaving 13 bases between the germline ends. This CDR3 has 15 amino acids. The V gene's germline CDR1 is SGHVS and CDR2 FNYEAQ. CDR3: CASSLDQGFGQPQHF. CDR3 in DNA: TGTGCCAGCAGCTTAGATCAGGGGTTTGGTCAGCCCCAGCATTTT.

The V call is TRBV27, the J call TRBJ2-3; weak D call: TRBD1 (6 bases). V was shortened by 8 bases and J by 1 base, with 13 bases between the two germline ends. Germline V gene lookup returns CDR1 MNHEY and CDR2 SMNVEV (reference sequence). CDR3 length: 14 residues. CDR3 loop: CASGAYRGTDTQYF. Here the CDR3 DNA reads TGTGCCAGCGGGGCATACAGGGGCACAGATACGCAGTATTTT.

This chain uses TRBV28 with TRBJ2-7, with a possible D match to TRBD2 (6 bases). Germline assignment: CDR1 MDHEN and CDR2 SYDVKM. The CDR3 contains 12 residues. V was trimmed by 7 bases and J by 5 bases, leaving 12 bases between them. The CDR3 loop is CASTIAGHEQYF. The CDR3 DNA follows: TGTGCCAGCACCATCGCGGGGCACGAGCAGTACTTC.

This clone was recorded only once. V gene TRBV19 combines with J gene TRBJ1-1, with TRBD1 matching over 7 bases. The CDR3 runs to 14 residues. Germline values: CDR1 LNHDA, CDR2 SQIVND (reference sequence). J was trimmed by 6 bases and V by 4 bases; bases with no gene match: 8. The CDR3 region is CASSNYRGEPEAFF. DNA of the CDR3: TGTGCCAGTAGTAACTACAGGGGAGAACCTGAAGCTTTCTTT.

CDR3 region: CASSIDPPARRGANVLTF. The CDR3, as DNA: TGTGCCAGTAGTATAGATCCCCCGGCTAGGCGGGGGGCCAACGTCCTGACTTTC. V usage is TRBV19 and J usage is TRBJ2-6; D is unresolved. Germline V gene lookup returns CDR1 LNHDA and CDR2 SQIVND (reference sequence). V lost 0 bases and J lost 4, with 16 bases in between. The CDR3 has 18 amino acids. Supplemented by reference TRBV19 and TRBJ2-6, the full variable domain reads DGGITQSPKYLFRKEGQNVTLSCEQNLNHDAMYWYRQDPGQGLRLIYYSQIVNDFQKGDIAEGYSVSREKKESFPLTVTSAQKNPTAFYLCASSIDPPARRGANVLTFGAGSRLTVL.

V is TRBV7-9 and J is TRBJ2-1, with D perhaps TRBD1 (6 bases). CDR3 size: 11 residues. V dropped 6 bases and J dropped 14 bases, with 14 bases sitting between them. CDR1 and CDR2 from the germline V gene are SEHNR and FQNEAQ (reference sequence). This CDR3 reads CASRLTGKEFF. CDR3 DNA: TGTGCCAGCAGGTTAACAGGGAAGGAGTTCTTC.